This T cell receptor beta chain was sequenced during a study of OX40 agonist ivuxolimab in advanced cancers. The protocol was immunoSEQ multiplex PCR, while the TCRdb copy is restricted to in-frame clones and leaves out a portion. In the table there are about 53,000 clones, nearly 90% of which are singletons. The V and J ends lost 7 bases and 5 bases, in that order; junction bases with no gene match: 13. The length of the CDR3 is 16 residues. The germline V gene encodes CDR1 MNHNY and CDR2 SVGAGI (reference sequence). This TCR was recovered from an adult with an advanced solid tumor such as melanoma, head and neck, liver or kidney cancer. The material was CD4+ or CD8+ T cells sorted from blood, obtained in a trial of the OX40 agonist ivuxolimab. This chain uses TRBV6-6 with TRBJ1-5, with TRBD1 matching 8 bases. CDR3 DNA sequence: TGTGCCAGCAACACGGACCGGACAGGGAGGTATCAGCCCCAGCATTTT. Translated: CASNTDRTGRYQPQHF.